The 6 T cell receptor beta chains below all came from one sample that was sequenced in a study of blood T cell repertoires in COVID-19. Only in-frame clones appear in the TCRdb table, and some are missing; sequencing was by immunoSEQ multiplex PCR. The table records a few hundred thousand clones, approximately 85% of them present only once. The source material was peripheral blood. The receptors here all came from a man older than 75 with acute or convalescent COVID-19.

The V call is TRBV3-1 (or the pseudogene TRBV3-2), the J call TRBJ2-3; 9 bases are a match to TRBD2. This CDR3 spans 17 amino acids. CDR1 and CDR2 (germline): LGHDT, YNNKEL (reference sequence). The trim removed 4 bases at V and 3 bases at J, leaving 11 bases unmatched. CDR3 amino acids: CASSPQALAGITDTQYF. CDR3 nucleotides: TGTGCCAGCAGCCCTCAAGCCCTAGCGGGGATAACAGATACGCAGTATTTT.

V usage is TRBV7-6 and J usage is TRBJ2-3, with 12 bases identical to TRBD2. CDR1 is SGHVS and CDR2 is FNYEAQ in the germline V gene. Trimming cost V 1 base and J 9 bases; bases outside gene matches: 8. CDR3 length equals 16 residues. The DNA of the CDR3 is TGTGCCAGCAGCTTAGGCCTAGCGGGGGGGCTGGGGACGCAGTATTTT. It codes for CASSLGLAGGLGTQYF.

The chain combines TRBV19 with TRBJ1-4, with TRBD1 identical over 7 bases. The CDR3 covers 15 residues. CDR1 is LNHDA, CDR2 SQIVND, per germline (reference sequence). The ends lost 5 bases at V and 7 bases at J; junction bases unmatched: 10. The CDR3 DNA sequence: TGTGCCAGTAGTTCCCCACAGGGGAGGTTTGAAAAACTGTTTTTT. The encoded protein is CASSSPQGRFEKLFF.

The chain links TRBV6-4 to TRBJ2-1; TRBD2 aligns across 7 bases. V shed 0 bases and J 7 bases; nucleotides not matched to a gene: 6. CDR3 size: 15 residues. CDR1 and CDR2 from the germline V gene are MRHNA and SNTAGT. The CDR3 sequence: CASSDSPGGPNEQFF. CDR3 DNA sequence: TGTGCCAGCAGTGACTCCCCGGGAGGACCGAATGAGCAGTTCTTC.

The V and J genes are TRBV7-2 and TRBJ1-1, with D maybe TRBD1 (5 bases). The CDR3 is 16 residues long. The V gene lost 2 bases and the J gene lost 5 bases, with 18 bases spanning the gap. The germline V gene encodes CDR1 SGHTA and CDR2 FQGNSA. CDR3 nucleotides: TGTGCCAGCAGCTTACGGTTCTGGGGGGATGGAACTGAAGCTTTCTTT. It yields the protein CASSLRFWGDGTEAFF.

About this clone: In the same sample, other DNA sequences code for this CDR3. The CDR3 nucleotides read TGTGCCAGCAGCTTGGGACTAGCGGGAGGTAATGAGCAGTTCTTC. Translation: CASSLGLAGGNEQFF. The chain uses TRBV7-9 and TRBJ2-1; 15 bases agree with TRBD2. This CDR3 has 15 residues. The junction had 1 base not matched to a gene; V was cut back by 3 bases and J by 7 bases. CDR1 and CDR2 (germline): SEHNR, FQNEAQ (reference sequence).